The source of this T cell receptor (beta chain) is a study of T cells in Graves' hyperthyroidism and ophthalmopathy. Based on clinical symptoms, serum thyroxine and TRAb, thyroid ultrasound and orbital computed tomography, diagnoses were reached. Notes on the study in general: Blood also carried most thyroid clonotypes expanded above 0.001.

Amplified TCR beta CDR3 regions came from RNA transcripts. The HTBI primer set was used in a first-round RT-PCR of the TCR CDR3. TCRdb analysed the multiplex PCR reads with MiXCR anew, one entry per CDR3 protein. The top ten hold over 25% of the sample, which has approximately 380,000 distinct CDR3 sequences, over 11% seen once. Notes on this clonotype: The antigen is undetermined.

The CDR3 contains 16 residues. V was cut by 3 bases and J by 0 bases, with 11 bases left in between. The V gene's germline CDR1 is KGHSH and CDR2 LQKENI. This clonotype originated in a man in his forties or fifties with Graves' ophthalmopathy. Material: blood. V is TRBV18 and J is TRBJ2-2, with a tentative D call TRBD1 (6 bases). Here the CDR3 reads CASSPMRGSNTGELFF. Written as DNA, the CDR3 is TGTGCCAGCTCACCGATGAGGGGGTCGAACACCGGGGAGCTGTTTTTT. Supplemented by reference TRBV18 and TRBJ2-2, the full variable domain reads NAGVMQNPRHLVRRRGQEARLRCSPMKGHSHVYWYRQLPEEGLKFMVYLQKENIIDESGMPKERFSAEFPKEGPSILRIQQVVRGDSAAYFCASSPMRGSNTGELFFGEGSRLTVL.